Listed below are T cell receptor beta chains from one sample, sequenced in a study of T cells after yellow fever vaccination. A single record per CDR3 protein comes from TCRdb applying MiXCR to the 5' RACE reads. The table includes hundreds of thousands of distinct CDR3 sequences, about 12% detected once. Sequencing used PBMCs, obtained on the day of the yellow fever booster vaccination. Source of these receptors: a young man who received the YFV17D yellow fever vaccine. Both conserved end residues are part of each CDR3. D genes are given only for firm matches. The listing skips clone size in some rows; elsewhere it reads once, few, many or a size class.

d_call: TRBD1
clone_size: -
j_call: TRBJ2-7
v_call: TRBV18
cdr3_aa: CASSPTGTGYYEQYF
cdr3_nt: TGTGCCAGCTCACCAACCGGGACAGGGTACTACGAGCAGTACTTC

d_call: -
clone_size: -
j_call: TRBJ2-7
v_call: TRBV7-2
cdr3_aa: CASSLGGSAGYEQYF
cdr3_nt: TGTGCCAGCAGCTTAGGGGGTTCAGCAGGCTACGAGCAGTACTTC

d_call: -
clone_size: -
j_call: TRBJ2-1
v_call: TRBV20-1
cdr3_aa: CSASQSSYNEQFF
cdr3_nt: TGCAGTGCTAGCCAGAGCTCCTACAATGAGCAGTTCTTC

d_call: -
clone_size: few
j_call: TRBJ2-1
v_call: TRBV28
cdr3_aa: CASGFDLLSYEQFF
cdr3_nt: TGTGCCAGCGGATTTGACTTGCTGTCCTATGAGCAGTTCTTC

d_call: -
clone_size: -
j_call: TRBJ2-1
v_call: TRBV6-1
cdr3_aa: CASSVHSYNEQFF
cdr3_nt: TGTGCCAGCAGTGTCCATTCCTACAATGAGCAGTTCTTC

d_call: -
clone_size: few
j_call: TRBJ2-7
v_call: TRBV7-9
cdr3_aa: CASSPHGAGLSYEQYF
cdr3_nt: TGTGCCAGCAGCCCCCATGGCGCGGGCCTTTCCTACGAGCAGTACTTC

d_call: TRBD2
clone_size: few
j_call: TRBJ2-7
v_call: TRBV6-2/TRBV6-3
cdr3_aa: CASSRAGTSGKYEQYF
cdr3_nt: TGTGCCAGCAGTCGTGCCGGGACTAGCGGGAAGTACGAGCAGTACTTC

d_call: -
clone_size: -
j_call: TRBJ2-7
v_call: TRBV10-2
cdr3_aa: CASSESGAVQYF
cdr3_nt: TGCGCCAGCAGTGAGTCTGGGGCAGTGCAGTACTTC

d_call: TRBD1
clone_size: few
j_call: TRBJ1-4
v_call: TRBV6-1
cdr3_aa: CASRGQGRILFF
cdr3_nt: TGTGCCAGCAGAGGACAGGGAAGGATACTGTTTTTT

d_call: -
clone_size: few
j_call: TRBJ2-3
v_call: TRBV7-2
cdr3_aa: CASSSLGRARSTDTQYF
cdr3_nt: TGTGCCAGCAGCTCCCTCGGACGAGCGCGCAGCACAGATACGCAGTATTTT

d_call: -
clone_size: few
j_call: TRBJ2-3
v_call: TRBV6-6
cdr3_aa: CAMGTELNTQYF
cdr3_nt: TGTGCGATGGGTACTGAGCTAAATACGCAGTATTTT

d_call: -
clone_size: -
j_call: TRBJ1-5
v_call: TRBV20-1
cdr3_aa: CSAALTDPSGNQPQHF
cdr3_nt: TGCAGTGCTGCGCTGACAGATCCGTCGGGCAATCAGCCCCAGCATTTT

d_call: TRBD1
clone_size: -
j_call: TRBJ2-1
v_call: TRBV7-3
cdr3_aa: CASSQGTGHYNEQFF
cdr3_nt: TGTGCCAGCAGCCAGGGGACAGGGCACTACAATGAGCAGTTCTTC

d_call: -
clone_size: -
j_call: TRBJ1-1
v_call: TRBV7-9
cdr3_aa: CASSPLARAEAFF
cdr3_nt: TGTGCCAGCAGCCCGTTGGCGAGGGCTGAAGCTTTCTTT

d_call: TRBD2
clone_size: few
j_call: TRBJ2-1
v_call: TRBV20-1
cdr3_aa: CSATPQLAGDAIEQFF
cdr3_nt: TGCAGTGCCACTCCCCAACTAGCGGGAGATGCTATTGAGCAGTTCTTC

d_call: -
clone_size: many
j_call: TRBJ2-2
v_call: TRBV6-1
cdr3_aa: CASRNRWPGELFF
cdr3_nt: TGTGCCAGCAGGAACAGGTGGCCCGGGGAGCTGTTTTTT